These 16 T cell receptor beta chains originate from one sample sequenced in a study of T cell responses to AZD1222 COVID-19 vaccine. TCRdb's table, derived via immunoSEQ multiplex PCR, lists solely in-frame clones and lacks some. The sample includes about 150,000 clones, roughly nine tenths of them seen just once. The specimen was peripheral blood, collected 28 days after the second AZD1222 dose. These TCRs come from an adult who received the AZD1222 COVID-19 vaccine.

The chain joins TRBV11-2 to TRBJ2-5; tentatively, D is TRBD1 (6 bases). This CDR3 spans 15 amino acids. Trimming pared 0 bases from V and 2 bases from J, leaving 10 bases between. CDR1 and CDR2 from the germline V gene are SGHAT and FQNNGV. The CDR3 coding sequence is TGTGCCAGCAGCTTAGACGGAGGACAGCAAGAGACCCAGTACTTC. Translated, it gives CASSLDGGQQETQYF.

The rearrangement links TRBV5-1 to TRBJ2-3; 10 bases agree with TRBD2. CDR3 length equals 21 residues. CDR1 and CDR2 from the germline V gene are SGHRS and YFSETQ. The junction had 18 bases not matched to a gene; V was cut back by 2 bases and J by 0 bases. CDR3 protein: CASSFTSTASGRSASTDTQYF. The CDR3 DNA reads as TGCGCCAGCAGCTTTACGTCGACCGCTAGCGGGAGATCGGCGAGCACAGATACGCAGTATTTT.

The chain uses TRBV6-6 and TRBJ2-1; the match to TRBD1 covers 7 bases. V lost 5 bases and J lost 7; bases outside the gene matches: 17. Germline values: CDR1 MNHNY, CDR2 SVGAGI (reference sequence). The CDR3 runs to 17 residues. CDR3 sequence (DNA): TGTGCCAGCAGTCCTCGTTTTCCGCGACAGGGATCGAATGAGCAGTTCTTC. Its translation is CASSPRFPRQGSNEQFF.

This chain connects TRBV5-1 to TRBJ2-2; D perhaps matches TRBD1 (7 bases). This CDR3 spans 16 amino acids. Germline V gene lookup returns CDR1 SGHRS and CDR2 YFSETQ. The germline V and J ends were trimmed by 0 bases and 7 bases, with 16 bases remaining between them. The CDR3 region is CASSLGQGGGGGELFF. CDR3 DNA: TGCGCCAGCAGCTTGGGACAGGGAGGAGGTGGCGGGGAGCTGTTTTTT.

This chain joins TRBV4-2 and TRBJ1-6; no definite D call. The germline gives CDR1 LGHNA, CDR2 YNFKEQ. The CDR3 sequence is 18 residues long. Trimming took off 1 base at V and 4 bases at J, with 17 bases between the two ends. The CDR3: CASSQVPEAASYNSPLHF. The CDR3 region has the DNA TGTGCCAGCAGCCAAGTTCCCGAGGCAGCCTCTTATAATTCACCCCTCCACTTT.

This chain uses TRBV21-1 with TRBJ1-2; the table gives TRBD1 as D, unverified against the DNA. TRBV21-1 is a pseudogene segment. The length of the CDR3 is 20 residues. The CDR3 DNA sequence: TGTGCCAGCAGCCGCCTTCCCCAAATACGGGACAGGGGGCCGAACTATGGCTACACCTTC. Translated, it gives CASSRLPQIRDRGPNYGYTF.

This rearrangement joins TRBV3-1 (or the pseudogene TRBV3-2) to TRBJ2-7; D is ambiguous. The germline gives CDR1 LGHDT, CDR2 YNNKEL (reference sequence). Trimming stripped 1 base from V and 9 bases from J, with 13 bases between. CDR3 size: 13 residues. The CDR3 DNA reads as TGTGCCAGCAGCCAAGTTCTGGCCTCGGGGCAGTACTTC. This translates into CASSQVLASGQYF.

The chain has TRBV19 and TRBJ1-2; 7 nucleotides align to TRBD1. The length of the CDR3 is 14 residues. The germline CDR1 and CDR2 sequences are LNHDA and SQIVND (reference sequence). V shed 4 bases, J shed 9 bases, and the junction held 11 bases outside the gene matches. CDR3 sequence: CASSSQGGSGRYTF. Here the CDR3 DNA reads TGTGCCAGTAGTAGCCAGGGGGGATCCGGGCGCTACACCTTC. Filled out from reference TRBV19 and TRBJ1-2, the complete variable domain reads DGGITQSPKYLFRKEGQNVTLSCEQNLNHDAMYWYRQDPGQGLRLIYYSQIVNDFQKGDIAEGYSVSREKKESFPLTVTSAQKNPTAFYLCASSSQGGSGRYTFGSGTRLTVV.

The chain couples TRBV4-3 to TRBJ1-6; 7 nucleotides agree with TRBD1. The trim removed 4 bases at V and 10 bases at J, leaving 10 bases unmatched. Germline-derived CDR1 and CDR2 are LGHNA and YSLEER. The CDR3 sequence is 15 residues long. The CDR3 DNA sequence: TGCGCCAGCAGCCGGGGGGACAGCTTTCACTCACCCCTCCACTTT. It encodes CASSRGDSFHSPLHF.

The J gene is TRBJ2-2, the V gene TRBV5-8, with D perhaps TRBD1 (5 bases). The ends were cut back, 1 base at V and 4 bases at J, with 11 bases in the middle. CDR1 is SGHTS and CDR2 is YDEGEE in the germline V gene. CDR3 length equals 15 residues. CDR3 residues: CASSLLGQGTGELFF. CDR3 coding DNA: TGTGCCAGCAGCTTGTTGGGGCAGGGCACCGGGGAGCTGTTTTTT.

The chain carries TRBV6-2 or TRBV6-3 and TRBJ1-1; maybe TRBD1 (6 bases). Germline V lookup: CDR1 MNHEY, CDR2 SVGEGT. V lost 0 bases and J lost 0, with 14 bases in between. This CDR3 has 17 residues. Here the CDR3 DNA reads TGTGCCAGCAGTTACTCCTACCACAGGGTGGTGAACACTGAAGCTTTCTTT. Amino acids: CASSYSYHRVVNTEAFF.

This clone has only one observation. This rearrangement joins TRBV19 to TRBJ1-4, with 8 nucleotides matching TRBD1. The V gene's germline CDR1 is LNHDA and CDR2 SQIVND (reference sequence). The CDR3 is 20 amino acids. V was pared by 5 bases and J by 7 bases, with 24 bases of the junction left unmatched. This CDR3 reads CASSSVFEGTGGYGTEKLFF. The CDR3 DNA reads as TGTGCCAGTAGTTCCGTATTTGAGGGGACAGGAGGGTATGGGACTGAAAAACTGTTTTTT.

This chain links TRBV30 with TRBJ1-1; D gene ambiguous. The V end was cut by 0 bases, the J end by 0 bases, with 14 bases between. In germline, CDR1 is GTSNPN, CDR2 SVGIG (reference sequence). The CDR3 sequence is 16 residues long. CDR3 in amino acids: CAWSVPRVPVNTEAFF. The DNA of the CDR3 is TGTGCCTGGAGTGTACCTCGGGTCCCGGTGAACACTGAAGCTTTCTTT.

This clone was counted between two and nine times. The gene calls are TRBV12-3 or TRBV12-4 and TRBJ1-2; a possible D gene is TRBD1 (5 bases). The CDR3 is made up of 13 amino acids. Trimming stripped 3 bases from V and 9 bases from J, with 14 bases between. CDR3 residues: CASSFSGEGRYTF. The CDR3 DNA is TGTGCCAGCAGTTTCTCGGGGGAAGGTCGCTACACCTTC.

The gene calls are TRBV12-5 and TRBJ2-1; 8 nucleotides line up with TRBD2. Germline CDR1 and CDR2: LGHNT and FRNRAP. The CDR3 is made up of 18 amino acids. Trimming took 2 bases from V and 8 from J; bases not matched to a gene: 17. This CDR3 is CASGLLLGGGSGIHEQFF. The CDR3 DNA is TGTGCTAGTGGTTTGCTGCTTGGAGGCGGTAGCGGGATTCATGAGCAGTTCTTC. The whole variable domain, filled in from reference TRBV12-5 and TRBJ2-1, reads DARVTQTPRHKVTEMGQEVTMRCQPILGHNTVFWYRQTMMQGLELLAYFRNRAPLDDSGMPKDRFSAEMPDATLATLKIQPSEPRDSAVYFCASGLLLGGGSGIHEQFFGPGTRLTVL.

The J gene is TRBJ2-7, the V gene TRBV4-1, with D uncertain. CDR1 is MGHRA and CDR2 is YSYEKL in the germline V gene. The V end lost 0 bases, the J end lost 2 bases, and 17 bases lay between the germline ends. The CDR3 sequence is 17 residues long. The CDR3 sequence is CASSQDLEKGSAYEQYF. For the CDR3, the DNA is TGCGCCAGCAGCCAAGACCTAGAGAAGGGTTCAGCCTACGAGCAGTACTTC.